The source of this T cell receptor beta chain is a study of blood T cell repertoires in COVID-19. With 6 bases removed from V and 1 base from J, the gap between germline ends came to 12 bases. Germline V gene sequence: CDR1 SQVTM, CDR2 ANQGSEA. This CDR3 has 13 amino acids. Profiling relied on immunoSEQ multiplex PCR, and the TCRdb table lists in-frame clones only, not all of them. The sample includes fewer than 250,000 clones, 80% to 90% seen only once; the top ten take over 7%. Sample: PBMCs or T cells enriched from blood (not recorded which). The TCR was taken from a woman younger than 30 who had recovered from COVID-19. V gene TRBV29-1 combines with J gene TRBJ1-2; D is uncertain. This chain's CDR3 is CSVPNSSNYGYTF. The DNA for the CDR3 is TGCAGCGTACCTAATAGCAGTAACTATGGCTACACCTTC.